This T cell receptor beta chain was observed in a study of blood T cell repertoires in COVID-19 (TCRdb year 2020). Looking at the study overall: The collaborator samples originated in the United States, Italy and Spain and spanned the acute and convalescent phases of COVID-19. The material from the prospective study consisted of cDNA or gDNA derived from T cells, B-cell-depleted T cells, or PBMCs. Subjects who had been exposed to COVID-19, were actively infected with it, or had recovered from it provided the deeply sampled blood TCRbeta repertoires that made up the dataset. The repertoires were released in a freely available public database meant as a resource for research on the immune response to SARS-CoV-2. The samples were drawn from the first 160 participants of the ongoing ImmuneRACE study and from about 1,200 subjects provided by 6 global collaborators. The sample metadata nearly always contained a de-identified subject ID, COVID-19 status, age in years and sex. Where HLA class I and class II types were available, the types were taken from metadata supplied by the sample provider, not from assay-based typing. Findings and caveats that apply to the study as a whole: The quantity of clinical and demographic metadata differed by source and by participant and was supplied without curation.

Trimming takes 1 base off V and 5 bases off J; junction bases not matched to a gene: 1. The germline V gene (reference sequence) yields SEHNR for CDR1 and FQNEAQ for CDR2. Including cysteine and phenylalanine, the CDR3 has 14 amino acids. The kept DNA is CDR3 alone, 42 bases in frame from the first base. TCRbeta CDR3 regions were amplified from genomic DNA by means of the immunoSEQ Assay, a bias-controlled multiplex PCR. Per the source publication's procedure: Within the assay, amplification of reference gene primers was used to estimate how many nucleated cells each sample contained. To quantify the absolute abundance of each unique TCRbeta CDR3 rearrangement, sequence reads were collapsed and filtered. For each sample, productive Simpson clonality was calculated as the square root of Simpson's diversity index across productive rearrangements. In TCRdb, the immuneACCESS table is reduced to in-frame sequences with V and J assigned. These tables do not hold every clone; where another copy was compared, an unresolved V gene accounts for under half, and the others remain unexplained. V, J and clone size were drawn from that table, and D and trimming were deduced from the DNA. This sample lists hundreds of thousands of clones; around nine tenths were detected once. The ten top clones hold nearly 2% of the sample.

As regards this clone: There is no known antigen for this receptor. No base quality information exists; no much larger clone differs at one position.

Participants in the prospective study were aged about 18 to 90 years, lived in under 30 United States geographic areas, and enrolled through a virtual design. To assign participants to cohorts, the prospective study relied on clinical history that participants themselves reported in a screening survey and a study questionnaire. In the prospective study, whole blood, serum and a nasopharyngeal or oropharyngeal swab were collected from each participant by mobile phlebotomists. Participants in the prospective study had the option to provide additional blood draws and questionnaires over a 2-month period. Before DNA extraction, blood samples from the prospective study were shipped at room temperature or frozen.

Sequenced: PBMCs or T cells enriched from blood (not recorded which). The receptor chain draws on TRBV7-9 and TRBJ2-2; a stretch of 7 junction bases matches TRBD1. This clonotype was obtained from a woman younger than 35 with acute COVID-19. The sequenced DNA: TGTGCCAGCAGCTTAGGACAGGGTACCGGGGAGCTGTTTTTT. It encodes CASSLGQGTGELFF.